These 16 T cell receptor beta chains share one sample of origin, sequenced in a study of cytomegalovirus exposure and HLA in healthy donors. Primers: 60 Vbeta forward and 13 Jbeta reverse. The repertoire was sequenced with immunoSEQ multiplex PCR; TCRdb's copy has only in-frame clones and lacks some. The data contain around 150,000 clones, roughly 70% of them seen just once; the ten biggest clones take up approximately 3%. Sequenced input: PBMCs. Source of these receptors: a male donor in good health and CMV-seronegative.

The chain employs TRBV6-5 and TRBJ2-1, with 9 bases identical to TRBD2. This CDR3 has 16 amino acids. Trimming cost V 0 bases and J 6 bases; bases outside gene matches: 6. From germline, CDR1 is MNHEY and CDR2 SVGAGI. CDR3 amino acids: CASSYSPLAGPNEQFF. In DNA, the CDR3 is TGTGCCAGCAGTTACTCTCCGCTAGCGGGGCCCAATGAGCAGTTCTTC.

This chain links TRBV2 with TRBJ2-7; 9 positions match TRBD1. Germline lookup yields CDR1 SNHLY and CDR2 FYNNEI. The CDR3 sequence is 13 residues long. With 6 bases clipped from V and 3 bases from J, the junction kept 3 bases outside the gene matches. The CDR3 reads CASRGTGIYEQYF. The DNA of the CDR3 is TGTGCCAGCAGGGGGACAGGGATCTACGAGCAGTACTTC.

This chain uses TRBV7-9 with TRBJ1-4; 8 bases match TRBD1. Germline CDR1 reads SEHNR; CDR2 reads FQNEAQ (reference sequence). This CDR3 comprises 15 residues. V lost 3 bases and J lost 6; bases outside the gene matches: 6. DNA for the CDR3: TGTGCCAGCAGCTTCGGACAGGGCGTAGATGAAAAACTGTTTTTT. Translation gives CASSFGQGVDEKLFF.

The chain employs TRBV18 and TRBJ1-5; D not resolved. Germline-derived CDR1 and CDR2 are KGHSH and LQKENI. This CDR3 region has 14 residues. V lost 3 bases, J lost 8 bases, and 14 bases lay in between. The CDR3 reads CASSPEAYGKPQHF. The CDR3 DNA is TGTGCCAGCTCACCGGAAGCCTACGGGAAGCCCCAGCATTTT.

V usage is TRBV4-1 and J usage is TRBJ2-1, with TRBD1 as a possible D gene (5 bases). The CDR3 consists of 16 residues. V was cut by 4 bases and J by 8 bases, with 21 bases left in between. The germline V gene encodes CDR1 MGHRA and CDR2 YSYEKL. The CDR3 spells CASSPLTGDLGHEQFF. As DNA, the CDR3 is TGCGCCAGCAGCCCCCTCACAGGAGACCTTGGACATGAGCAGTTCTTC.

This clone came up a few times. V usage is TRBV18 and J usage is TRBJ2-1; possibly TRBD1 for D (6 bases). V lost 4 bases and J lost 9, with 16 bases in between. Germline V gene lookup returns CDR1 KGHSH and CDR2 LQKENI. The CDR3 is 14 residues long. CDR3 residues: CASSLKAGVIEQFF. For the CDR3, the DNA is TGTGCCAGCTCACTCAAGGCAGGGGTAATTGAGCAGTTCTTC.

This rearrangement joins TRBV5-1 to TRBJ2-1; 15 bases agree with TRBD2. Germline V gene sequence: CDR1 SGHRS, CDR2 YFSETQ. The trim removed 4 bases at V and 4 bases at J, leaving 12 bases unmatched. This CDR3 has 19 amino acids. The CDR3 DNA follows: TGCGCCAGCAGCCTGGGACTAGCGGGAGGCCCCCCCGCTTACAATGAGCAGTTCTTC. It yields the protein CASSLGLAGGPPAYNEQFF.

The chain uses TRBV2 and TRBJ1-5, with 12 bases fitting TRBD1. Germline assignment: CDR1 SNHLY and CDR2 FYNNEI. V lost 6 bases, J lost 7 bases, and 7 bases stayed unmatched. This CDR3 spans 15 amino acids. CDR3 sequence (DNA): TGTGCCAGCAGCTTGGGGACAGGGGGCTGGCAGCCCCAGCATTTT. Translated, it gives CASSLGTGGWQPQHF.

This chain links TRBV7-2 with TRBJ2-5; TRBD2 aligns across 14 bases. The germline gives CDR1 SGHTA, CDR2 FQGNSA. This CDR3 region has 17 residues. V lost 5 bases to trimming and J lost 2 bases; unmatched junction nucleotides: 7. The CDR3 DNA is TGTGCCAGCAGCCCGGGGACTAGCGGGAGAGAACAAGAGACCCAGTACTTC. Residues: CASSPGTSGREQETQYF.

This clone was detected only a few times. This chain uses TRBV7-2 with TRBJ2-7, with 9 bases matching TRBD1. CDR1 is SGHTA, CDR2 FQGNSA, per germline. This CDR3 region has 15 residues. Trimming cost V 4 bases and J 3 bases; bases outside gene matches: 7. The CDR3 DNA follows: TGTGCCAGCAGCTCGGGGACAGGGTACCTCTACGAGCAGTACTTC. It specifies CASSSGTGYLYEQYF. The whole variable domain, filled in from reference TRBV7-2 and TRBJ2-7, reads GAGVSQSPSNKVTEKGKDVELRCDPISGHTALYWYRQSLGQGLEFLIYFQGNSAPDKSGLPSDRFSAERTGGSVSTLTIQRTQQEDSAVYLCASSSGTGYLYEQYFGPGTRLTVT.

The chain combines TRBV19 with TRBJ1-1; D is possibly TRBD1 (6 bases). Trimming removed 3 bases from V and 6 bases from J, with 11 bases in between. CDR3 length: 13 amino acids. Per germline, CDR1 LNHDA and CDR2 SQIVND (reference sequence). Written as DNA, the CDR3 is TGTGCCAGTAGTATCCAACAGGGATCTGAAGCTTTCTTT. This gives the protein CASSIQQGSEAFF.

The CDR3 spells CSVHDYTNTGELFF. The DNA for the CDR3 is TGCAGCGTGCACGACTACACGAACACCGGGGAGCTGTTTTTT. The chain couples TRBV29-1 to TRBJ2-2; tentative D call: TRBD2 (5 bases). Germline CDR1 and CDR2: SQVTM and ANQGSEA. Trimming took 6 bases from V and 0 from J, leaving 11 bases between them. This CDR3 spans 14 amino acids.

The rearrangement uses TRBV7-9 and TRBJ1-3; unclear D gene. The V end lost 2 bases, the J end lost 4 bases, and 3 bases lay between the germline ends. There are 12 residues in the CDR3. Per the germline V gene, CDR1 is SEHNR and CDR2 is FQNEAQ (reference sequence). The CDR3 DNA follows: TGTGCCAGCAGCTTACAAGGAAACACCATATATTTT. This sequence encodes CASSLQGNTIYF.

The V and J genes are TRBV7-2 and TRBJ2-7; maybe TRBD1 (6 bases). This CDR3 contains 15 residues. Trimming removed 1 base at V and 2 bases at J, with 12 bases between. Looked up from germline, CDR1 is SGHTA and CDR2 is FQGNSA. The CDR3 nucleotides read TGTGCCAGCAGCTTAGTAGGGGGAATGACCTACGAGCAGTACTTC. Amino acids: CASSLVGGMTYEQYF. Full variable domain (rest looked up from reference TRBV7-2 and TRBJ2-7): GAGVSQSPSNKVTEKGKDVELRCDPISGHTALYWYRQSLGQGLEFLIYFQGNSAPDKSGLPSDRFSAERTGGSVSTLTIQRTQQEDSAVYLCASSLVGGMTYEQYFGPGTRLTVT.

This clone has a single count. This sequence joins TRBV15 and TRBJ2-1, with 14 bases identical to TRBD2. Germline V lookup: CDR1 LNHNV, CDR2 YYDKDF (reference sequence). V shed 0 bases and J 9 bases; nucleotides not matched to a gene: 16. The CDR3 extends over 20 amino acids. The CDR3 region has the DNA TGTGCCACCAGCAGAGATCCCCTCAGGGGGACTAGCGGGAGAGAGAGTGAGCAGTTCTTC. Protein sequence: CATSRDPLRGTSGRESEQFF.

The chain couples TRBV5-1 to TRBJ2-4; a weak D match, TRBD2 (6 bases). Germline V lookup: CDR1 SGHRS, CDR2 YFSETQ. The CDR3 is 14 residues long. V was trimmed by 4 bases and J by 2 bases, leaving 10 bases between them. Here the CDR3 DNA reads TGCGCCAGCAGCCCGGGGACTCCCAAAAACATTCAGTACTTC. Its protein product is CASSPGTPKNIQYF.